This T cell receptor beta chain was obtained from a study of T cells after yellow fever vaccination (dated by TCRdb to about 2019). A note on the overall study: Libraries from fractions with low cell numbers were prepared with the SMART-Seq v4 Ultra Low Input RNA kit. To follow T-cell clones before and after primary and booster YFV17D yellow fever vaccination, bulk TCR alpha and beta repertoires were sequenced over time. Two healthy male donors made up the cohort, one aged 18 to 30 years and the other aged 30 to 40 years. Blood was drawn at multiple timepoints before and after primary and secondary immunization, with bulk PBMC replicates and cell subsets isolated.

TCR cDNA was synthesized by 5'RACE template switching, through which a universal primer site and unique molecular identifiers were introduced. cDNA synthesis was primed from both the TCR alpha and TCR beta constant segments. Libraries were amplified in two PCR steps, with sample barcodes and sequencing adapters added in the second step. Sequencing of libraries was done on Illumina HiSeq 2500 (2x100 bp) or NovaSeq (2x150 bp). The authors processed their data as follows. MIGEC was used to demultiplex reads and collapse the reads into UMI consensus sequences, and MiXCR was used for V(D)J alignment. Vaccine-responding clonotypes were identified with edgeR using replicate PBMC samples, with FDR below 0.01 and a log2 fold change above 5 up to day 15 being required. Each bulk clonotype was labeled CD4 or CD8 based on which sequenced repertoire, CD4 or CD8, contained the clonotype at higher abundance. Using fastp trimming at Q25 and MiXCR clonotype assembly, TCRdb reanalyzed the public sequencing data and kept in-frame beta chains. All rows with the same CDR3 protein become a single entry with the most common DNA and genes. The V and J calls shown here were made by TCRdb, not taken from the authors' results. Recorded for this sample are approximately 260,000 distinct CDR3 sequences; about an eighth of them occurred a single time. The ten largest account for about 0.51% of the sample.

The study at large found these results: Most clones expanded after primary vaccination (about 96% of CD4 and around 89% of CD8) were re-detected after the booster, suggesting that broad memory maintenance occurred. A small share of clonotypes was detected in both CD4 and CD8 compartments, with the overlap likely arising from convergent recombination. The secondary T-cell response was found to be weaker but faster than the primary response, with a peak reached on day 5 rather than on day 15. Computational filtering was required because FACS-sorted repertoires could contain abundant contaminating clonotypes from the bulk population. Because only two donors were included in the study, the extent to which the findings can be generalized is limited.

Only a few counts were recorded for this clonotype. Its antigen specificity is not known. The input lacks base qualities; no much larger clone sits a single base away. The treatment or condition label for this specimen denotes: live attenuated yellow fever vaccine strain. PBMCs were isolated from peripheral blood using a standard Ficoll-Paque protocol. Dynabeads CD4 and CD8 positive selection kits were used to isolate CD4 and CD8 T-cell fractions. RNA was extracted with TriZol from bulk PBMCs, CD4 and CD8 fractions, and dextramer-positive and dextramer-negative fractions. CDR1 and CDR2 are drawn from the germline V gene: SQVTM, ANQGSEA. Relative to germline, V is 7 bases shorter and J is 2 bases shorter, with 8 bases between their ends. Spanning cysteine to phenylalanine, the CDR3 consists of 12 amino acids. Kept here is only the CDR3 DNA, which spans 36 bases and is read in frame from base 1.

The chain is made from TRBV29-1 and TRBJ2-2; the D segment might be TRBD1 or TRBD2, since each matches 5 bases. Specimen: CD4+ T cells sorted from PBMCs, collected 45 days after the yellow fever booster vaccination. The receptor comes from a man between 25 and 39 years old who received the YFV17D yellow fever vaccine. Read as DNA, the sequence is TGCAGCGGACGGGACAACACCGGGGAGCTGTTTTTT. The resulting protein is CSGRDNTGELFF.